The 20 T cell receptor beta chains in this list originate from one sample, sequenced in a study of beta chain features in type 1 diabetes. The authors reverse transcribed all of the isolated RNA, so sequencing captured expressed TCRB transcripts. This table comes from immunoSEQ multiplex PCR, and its TCRdb copy is limited to in-frame clones, with some not included. The data hold approximately 380,000 clones, with approximately 16% observed a single time. Input material: naive CD4+ T cells from blood. The source of these receptors is a woman under 30 in good health.

The V and J genes are TRBV20-1 and TRBJ2-7; TRBD1 is a possible D gene (6 bases). Germline lookup yields CDR1 DFQATT and CDR2 SNEGSKA (reference sequence). Deletions cut 3 bases from V and 5 bases from J, with 8 bases between. The CDR3 contains 11 residues. CDR3: CSARTGHEQYF. In DNA form, the CDR3 reads TGCAGTGCTAGGACAGGCCACGAGCAGTACTTC.

The chain couples TRBV25-1 to TRBJ2-5; weak D call: TRBD2 (5 bases). Germline assignment: CDR1 MGHDK and CDR2 SYGVNS. This CDR3 spans 16 amino acids. Trimming removed 1 base at V and 1 base at J, with 13 bases between. The CDR3 DNA sequence: TGTGCCAGCAGTGAATCTCGAGGACTGACCCAAGAGACCCAGTACTTC. Translated, it gives CASSESRGLTQETQYF.

This clone has only a few counts. CDR3 residues: CAWSRGALGEQYF. The CDR3 DNA sequence: TGTGCCTGGAGTCGGGGGGCGCTGGGCGAGCAGTACTTC. The chain combines TRBV30 with TRBJ2-7; D possibly corresponds to TRBD2 (7 bases). Per germline, CDR1 GTSNPN and CDR2 SVGIG (reference sequence). The CDR3 is made up of 13 amino acids. The V and J ends lost 2 bases and 6 bases respectively, with 14 bases between them.

This clone was counted only a few times. The V gene is TRBV7-9, the J gene TRBJ1-5; D unresolved. V was clipped by 2 bases and J by 4 bases, with 6 bases between them. CDR1 is SEHNR and CDR2 is FQNEAQ in the germline V gene (reference sequence). This CDR3 is 13 amino acids long. The CDR3 spells CASSLSRNQPQHF. The CDR3 DNA follows: TGTGCCAGCAGCTTATCCAGAAATCAGCCCCAGCATTTT.

This clone was counted only a few times. The rearrangement uses TRBV5-6 and TRBJ2-1; D possibly corresponds to TRBD2 (5 bases). The germline CDR1 and CDR2 sequences are SGHDT and YYEEEE. This CDR3 is 12 amino acids long. Trimming shortened V by 0 bases and J by 13 bases, and 11 bases separated the two germline ends. The chain's CDR3 is CASSLERRRQFF. CDR3 nucleotides: TGTGCCAGCAGCTTGGAGCGGAGACGCCAGTTCTTC.

The chain uses TRBV28 and TRBJ1-5; TRBD1 agrees at 8 bases. The CDR3 loop spans 15 amino acids. Germline CDR1 and CDR2: MDHEN and SYDVKM. J was trimmed by 3 bases and V by 6 bases; bases with no gene match: 7. The DNA of the CDR3 is TGTGCCAGCAGCTGGACAGGGCGGTTCAATCAGCCCCAGCATTTT. It specifies CASSWTGRFNQPQHF. The variable domain in full, completed from reference TRBV28 and TRBJ1-5, reads DVKVTQSSRYLVKRTGEKVFLECVQDMDHENMFWYRQDPGLGLRLIYFSYDVKMKEKGDIPEGYSVSREKKERFSLILESASTNQTSMYLCASSWTGRFNQPQHFGDGTRLSIL.

CDR3: CASSTDPGRGYTF. In DNA, the CDR3 is TGTGCCAGCAGCACAGATCCAGGCAGGGGCTACACCTTC. The rearrangement links TRBV11-3 to TRBJ1-2; D gene ambiguous. CDR3 length: 13 amino acids. Germline CDR1 is SGHNT and CDR2 is YENEEA. Trimming took off 5 bases at V and 8 bases at J, with 15 bases between the two ends.

This clone showed up just a few times. The chain carries TRBV9 and TRBJ2-7, with 7 bases identical to TRBD2. Germline V lookup: CDR1 SGDLS, CDR2 YYNGEE. The length of the CDR3 is 14 residues. The V gene end was trimmed by 4 bases and the J gene end by 6 bases; junction bases not matched to a gene: 10. CDR3 sequence (DNA): TGTGCCAGCAGCTCTCCAGCGGGATCCCTCGAGCAGTACTTC. Its protein product is CASSSPAGSLEQYF.

The chain employs TRBV19 and TRBJ1-2; TRBD1 aligns across 9 bases. V shed 6 bases and J 8 bases; nucleotides not matched to a gene: 7. The germline V gene encodes CDR1 LNHDA and CDR2 SQIVND (reference sequence). The CDR3 extends over 13 amino acids. In DNA, the CDR3 is TGTGCCAGTAGCCCGGGACAGGGACGGGGCTACACCTTC. Amino acid sequence: CASSPGQGRGYTF.

This clone was recorded a few times. The chain employs TRBV30 and TRBJ2-5; 12 bases match TRBD2. Germline V lookup: CDR1 GTSNPN, CDR2 SVGIG (reference sequence). V was pared by 4 bases and J by 2 bases, with 5 bases of the junction left unmatched. The CDR3 spans 15 residues. This CDR3 reads CAWTIGLAGQETQYF. CDR3 in DNA: TGTGCCTGGACGATCGGACTAGCGGGGCAAGAGACCCAGTACTTC. Drawing the rest from reference TRBV30 and TRBJ2-5, the complete variable domain is SQTIHQWPATLVQPVGSPLSLECTVEGTSNPNLYWYRQAAGRGLQLLFYSVGIGQISSEVPQNLSASRPQDRQFILSSKKLLLSDSGFYLCAWTIGLAGQETQYFGPGTRLLVL.

V gene TRBV2 combines with J gene TRBJ2-2; 12 positions match TRBD1. CDR3 length: 15 amino acids. V lost 7 bases to trimming and J lost 5 bases; unmatched junction nucleotides: 5. Germline assignment: CDR1 SNHLY and CDR2 FYNNEI. The CDR3 region is CASTRDRGRTGELFF. The CDR3 region has the DNA TGTGCCAGCACTCGGGACAGGGGGCGAACCGGGGAGCTGTTTTTT.

The J gene is TRBJ2-7, the V gene TRBV5-6; D is unclear. V was trimmed by 5 bases and J by 0 bases, leaving 3 bases between them. Germline V CDR1 and CDR2: SGHDT, YYEEEE. The CDR3 is made up of 11 amino acids. CDR3 DNA sequence: TGTGCCAGCAGTCGCTCCTACGAGCAGTACTTC. This gives the protein CASSRSYEQYF.

A remark on this clone: Distinct nucleotide sequences in the sample also encode this CDR3. This chain links TRBV30 with TRBJ1-5; tentatively, D is TRBD1 (5 bases). The CDR3 has 13 residues. The V gene lost 2 bases and the J gene lost 2 bases, with 7 bases spanning the gap. Per germline, CDR1 GTSNPN and CDR2 SVGIG (reference sequence). This CDR3 reads CAWSKQGNQPQHF. CDR3 DNA: TGTGCCTGGAGTAAACAGGGCAATCAGCCCCAGCATTTT.

V gene TRBV15 combines with J gene TRBJ2-5; D gene unclear. CDR1 and CDR2 (germline): LNHNV, YYDKDF (reference sequence). The length of the CDR3 is 15 residues. V was shortened by 1 base and J by 3 bases, with 12 bases between the two germline ends. The CDR3 nucleotides read TGTGCCACCAGCAGAGTGGAGACGAGAAAAGAGACCCAGTACTTC. Protein sequence: CATSRVETRKETQYF.

V gene TRBV9 combines with J gene TRBJ2-5; 10 bases agree with TRBD1. Trimming at V came to 4 bases and at J to 3 bases, leaving 12 bases not matched to a gene. Germline V gene sequence: CDR1 SGDLS, CDR2 YYNGEE. The CDR3 loop spans 17 amino acids. CDR3 nucleotide sequence: TGTGCCAGCAGCCGAGGACAGGGGGTTCCAAGGGAAGAGACCCAGTACTTC. Translation gives CASSRGQGVPREETQYF.

A note on this clone: Within the sample, other DNA sequences also encode this same CDR3. CDR3 coding DNA: TGCGCCAGCAGCTTAGGAGACTATAGCAATCAGCCCCAGCATTTT. Amino acids: CASSLGDYSNQPQHF. This rearrangement joins TRBV5-1 to TRBJ1-5, with no clear D. The germline V and J ends were trimmed by 2 bases and 0 bases, with 9 bases remaining between them. This CDR3 has 15 amino acids. Germline V gene sequence: CDR1 SGHRS, CDR2 YFSETQ.

The V call is TRBV28, the J call TRBJ1-2; D unresolved. The V and J ends lost 5 bases and 0 bases respectively, with 13 bases between them. The germline gives CDR1 MDHEN, CDR2 SYDVKM. This CDR3 region has 15 residues. DNA of the CDR3: TGTGCCAGCAGTAGGAGGGAACGAGCTAACTATGGCTACACCTTC. Translation: CASSRRERANYGYTF.

The V and J genes are TRBV30 and TRBJ2-7; 7 bases fit TRBD1. Trimming cost V 0 bases and J 3 bases; bases outside gene matches: 5. The CDR3 loop spans 14 amino acids. Germline values: CDR1 GTSNPN, CDR2 SVGIG (reference sequence). CDR3 protein: CAWSVTGAIYEQYF. The CDR3 DNA sequence: TGTGCCTGGAGTGTAACAGGGGCGATCTACGAGCAGTACTTC.

This clone was detected a few times. This sequence joins TRBV5-6 and TRBJ2-3, with a possible D match to TRBD2 (6 bases). Trimming removed 7 bases at V and 6 bases at J, with 24 bases between. The germline V gene has CDR1 SGHDT and CDR2 YYEEEE. The CDR3 extends over 16 amino acids. CDR3 residues: CASLQSPGRRVDTQYF. DNA for the CDR3: TGTGCCAGCCTTCAATCCCCGGGACGGAGGGTGGATACGCAGTATTTT.

A few counts support this clone. The V call is TRBV2, the J call TRBJ1-1; D uncertain. Germline values: CDR1 SNHLY, CDR2 FYNNEI. V was pared by 6 bases and J by 3 bases, with 11 bases between. The CDR3 has 13 residues. CDR3 sequence: CASSAGGYTEAFF. Written as DNA, the CDR3 is TGTGCCAGCAGCGCCGGAGGGTACACTGAAGCTTTCTTT.